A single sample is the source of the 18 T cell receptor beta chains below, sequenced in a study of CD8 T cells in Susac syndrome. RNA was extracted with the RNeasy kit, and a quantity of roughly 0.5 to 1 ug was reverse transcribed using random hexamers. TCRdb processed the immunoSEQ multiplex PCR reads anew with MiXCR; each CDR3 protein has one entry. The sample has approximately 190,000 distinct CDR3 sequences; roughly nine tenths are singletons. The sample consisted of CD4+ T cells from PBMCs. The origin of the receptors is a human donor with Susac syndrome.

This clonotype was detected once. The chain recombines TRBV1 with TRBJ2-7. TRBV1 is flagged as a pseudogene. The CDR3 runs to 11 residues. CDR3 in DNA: TGCACCAGCTTCCCCTCCTACGAGCAGTACTTC. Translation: CTSFPSYEQYF.

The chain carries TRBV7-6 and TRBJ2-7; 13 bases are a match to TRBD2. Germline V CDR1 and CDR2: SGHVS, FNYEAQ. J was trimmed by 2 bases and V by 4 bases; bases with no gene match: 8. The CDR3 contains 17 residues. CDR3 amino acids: CASSSGTSGISPYEQYF. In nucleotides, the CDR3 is TGTGCCAGCAGCTCCGGGACTAGCGGGATCTCTCCCTACGAGCAGTACTTC.

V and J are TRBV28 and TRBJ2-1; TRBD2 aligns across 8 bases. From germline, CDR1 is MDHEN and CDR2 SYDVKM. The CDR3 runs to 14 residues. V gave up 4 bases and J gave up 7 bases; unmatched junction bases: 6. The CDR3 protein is CASSSSGSINEQFF. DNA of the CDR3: TGTGCCAGCAGTTCCAGCGGGAGTATAAATGAGCAGTTCTTC. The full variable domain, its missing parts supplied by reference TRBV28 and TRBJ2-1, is DVKVTQSSRYLVKRTGEKVFLECVQDMDHENMFWYRQDPGLGLRLIYFSYDVKMKEKGDIPEGYSVSREKKERFSLILESASTNQTSMYLCASSSSGSINEQFFGPGTRLTVL.

CDR3 residues: CSASASGGGNTQYF. CDR3 DNA: TGCAGTGCTAGCGCTAGCGGGGGGGGAAATACGCAGTATTTT. The chain uses TRBV20-1 and TRBJ2-3, with TRBD2 matching 12 bases. The germline gives CDR1 DFQATT, CDR2 SNEGSKA (reference sequence). The CDR3 runs to 14 residues. After removal of 3 bases from V and 7 bases from J, the junction contained 5 bases not matched to a gene.

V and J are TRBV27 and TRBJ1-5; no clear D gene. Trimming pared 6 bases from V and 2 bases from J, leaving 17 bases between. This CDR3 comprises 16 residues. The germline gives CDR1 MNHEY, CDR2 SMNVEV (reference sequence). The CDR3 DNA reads TGTGCCAGCAGATCTGTGTCGGGGTCAGGCAATCAGCCCCAGCATTTT. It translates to CASRSVSGSGNQPQHF.

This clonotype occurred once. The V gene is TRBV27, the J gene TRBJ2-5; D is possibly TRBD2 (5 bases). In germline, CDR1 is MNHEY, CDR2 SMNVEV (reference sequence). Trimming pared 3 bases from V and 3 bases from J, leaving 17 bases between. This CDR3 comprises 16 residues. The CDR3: CASSFGGGVGEETQYF. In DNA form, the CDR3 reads TGTGCCAGCAGTTTTGGCGGTGGGGTCGGGGAAGAGACCCAGTACTTC.

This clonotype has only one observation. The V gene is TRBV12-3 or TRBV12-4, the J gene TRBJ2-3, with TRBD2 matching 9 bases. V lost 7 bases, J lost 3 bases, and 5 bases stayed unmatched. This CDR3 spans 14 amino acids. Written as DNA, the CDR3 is TGTGCCAGCACCTTTAGCGGGAGTACAGATACGCAGTATTTT. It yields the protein CASTFSGSTDTQYF.

The CDR3 here is CASTEQRDSNQPQHF. The CDR3 coding sequence is TGTGCCAGCACAGAACAGCGGGATAGCAATCAGCCCCAGCATTTT. This rearrangement joins TRBV2 to TRBJ1-5; D gene ambiguous. Looked up from germline, CDR1 is SNHLY and CDR2 is FYNNEI. With 7 bases removed from V and 0 bases from J, the gap between germline ends came to 13 bases. The CDR3 runs to 15 residues.

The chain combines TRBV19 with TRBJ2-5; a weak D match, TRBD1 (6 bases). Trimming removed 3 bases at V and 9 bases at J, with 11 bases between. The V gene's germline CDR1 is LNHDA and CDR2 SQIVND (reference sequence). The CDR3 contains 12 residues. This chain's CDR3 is CASSITTGPQYF. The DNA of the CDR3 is TGTGCCAGTAGTATCACTACAGGGCCCCAGTACTTC. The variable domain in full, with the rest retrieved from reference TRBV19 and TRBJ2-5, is DGGITQSPKYLFRKEGQNVTLSCEQNLNHDAMYWYRQDPGQGLRLIYYSQIVNDFQKGDIAEGYSVSREKKESFPLTVTSAQKNPTAFYLCASSITTGPQYFGPGTRLLVL.

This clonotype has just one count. CDR3 residues: CAWSPGTASGNTIYF. The CDR3 DNA is TGTGCCTGGAGTCCCGGGACAGCTTCTGGAAACACCATATATTTT. The V and J genes are TRBV30 and TRBJ1-3; 7 bases are shared with TRBD1. CDR1 is GTSNPN, CDR2 SVGIG, per germline (reference sequence). The V gene end was trimmed by 2 bases and the J gene end by 1 base; junction bases not matched to a gene: 5. The CDR3 contains 15 residues.

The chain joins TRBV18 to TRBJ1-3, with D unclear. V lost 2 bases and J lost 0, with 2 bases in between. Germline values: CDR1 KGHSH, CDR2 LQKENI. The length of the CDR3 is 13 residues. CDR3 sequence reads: CASSPDSGNTIYF. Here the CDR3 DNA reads TGTGCCAGCTCACCAGACTCTGGAAACACCATATATTTT. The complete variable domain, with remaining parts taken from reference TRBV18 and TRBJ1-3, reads NAGVMQNPRHLVRRRGQEARLRCSPMKGHSHVYWYRQLPEEGLKFMVYLQKENIIDESGMPKERFSAEFPKEGPSILRIQQVVRGDSAAYFCASSPDSGNTIYFGEGSWLTVV.

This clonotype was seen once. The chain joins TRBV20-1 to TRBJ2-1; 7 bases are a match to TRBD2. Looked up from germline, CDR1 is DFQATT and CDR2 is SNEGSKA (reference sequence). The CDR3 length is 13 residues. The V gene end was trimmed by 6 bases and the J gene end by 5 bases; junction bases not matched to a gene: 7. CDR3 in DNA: TGCAGTGCCGGGACTACCTATGACAATGAGCAGTTCTTC. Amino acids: CSAGTTYDNEQFF.

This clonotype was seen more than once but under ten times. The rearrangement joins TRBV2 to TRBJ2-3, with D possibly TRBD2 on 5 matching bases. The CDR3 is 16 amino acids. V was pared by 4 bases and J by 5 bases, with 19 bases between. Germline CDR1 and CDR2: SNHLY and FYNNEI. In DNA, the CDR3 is TGTGCCAGCAGTGCGGACTCGGTTTATCAAGGAGATACGCAGTATTTT. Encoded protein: CASSADSVYQGDTQYF.

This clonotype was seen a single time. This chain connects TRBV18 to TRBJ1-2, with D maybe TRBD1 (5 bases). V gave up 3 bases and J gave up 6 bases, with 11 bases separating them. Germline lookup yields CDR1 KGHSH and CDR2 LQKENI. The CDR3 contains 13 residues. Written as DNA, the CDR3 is TGTGCCAGCTCACCCCAGATGGGACATGGCTACACCTTC. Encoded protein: CASSPQMGHGYTF. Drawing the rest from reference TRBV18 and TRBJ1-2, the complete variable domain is NAGVMQNPRHLVRRRGQEARLRCSPMKGHSHVYWYRQLPEEGLKFMVYLQKENIIDESGMPKERFSAEFPKEGPSILRIQQVVRGDSAAYFCASSPQMGHGYTFGSGTRLTVV.

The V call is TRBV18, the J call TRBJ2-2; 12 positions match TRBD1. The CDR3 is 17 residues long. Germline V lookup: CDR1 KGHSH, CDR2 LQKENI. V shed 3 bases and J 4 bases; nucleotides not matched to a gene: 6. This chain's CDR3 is CASSPPGQGAVTGELFF. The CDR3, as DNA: TGTGCCAGCTCACCGCCGGGACAGGGGGCCGTCACCGGGGAGCTGTTTTTT.

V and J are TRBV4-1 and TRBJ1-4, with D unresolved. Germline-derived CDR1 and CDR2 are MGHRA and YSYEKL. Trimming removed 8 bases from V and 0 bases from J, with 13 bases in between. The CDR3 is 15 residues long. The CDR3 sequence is CASSFNSATNEKLFF. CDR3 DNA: TGCGCCAGCTCCTTTAACAGCGCAACTAATGAAAAACTGTTTTTT.

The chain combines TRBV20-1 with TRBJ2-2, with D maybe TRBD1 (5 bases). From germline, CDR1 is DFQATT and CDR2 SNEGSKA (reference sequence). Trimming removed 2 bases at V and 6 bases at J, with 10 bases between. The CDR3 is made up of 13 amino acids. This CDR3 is CSARIEGAGELFF. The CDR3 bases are TGCAGTGCTAGAATAGAAGGGGCCGGGGAGCTGTTTTTT.

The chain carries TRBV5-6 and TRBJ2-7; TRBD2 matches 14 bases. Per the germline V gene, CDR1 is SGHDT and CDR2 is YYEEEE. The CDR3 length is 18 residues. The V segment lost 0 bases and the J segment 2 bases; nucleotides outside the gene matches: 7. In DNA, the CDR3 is TGTGCCAGCAGCTTGGACGGACTAGCGGGGGGCCCGACCTACGAGCAGTACTTC. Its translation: CASSLDGLAGGPTYEQYF.